This TCR beta chain is drawn from a study of CD8+ T cells in alopecia areata. The CDR3 is made up of 14 amino acids. V shed 3 bases, J shed 12 bases, and the junction held 11 bases outside the gene matches. Germline V CDR1 and CDR2: SQVTM, ANQGSEA. Isolated RNA was reverse transcribed into cDNA used as the sequencing template. This table comes from immunoSEQ multiplex PCR, and its TCRdb copy is limited to in-frame clones, with some not included. The repertoire has 120,000 or so clones, about 51% of them found once; the top ten carry about 10%. The researchers isolated CD4+ and CD8+ T cells from PBMCs by sorting. This clone was seen a handful of times.

The rearrangement links TRBV29-1 to TRBJ2-1; 10 bases line up with TRBD2. Sequencing was done on a sample of NKG2D-low CD8+ T cells sorted from blood. The TCR comes from a human donor with alopecia areata. The CDR3 sequence: CSVDGLAGEVGQFF. CDR3 nucleotides: TGCAGCGTTGACGGGCTAGCGGGAGAAGTGGGGCAGTTCTTC.